The rows below give T cell receptor beta chains drawn from one sample of a study of post-analysis software for immune sequencing data. TCRdb passed the PCR reads through MiXCR, listing each CDR3 protein once. Among roughly 700,000 distinct CDR3 sequences listed, approximately 30% were seen once. Sequencing used blood. The origin of the receptors is a girl aged 10-17 years with multiple sclerosis. Both conserved end residues are trimmed from each CDR3. Each record gives: V gene, J gene, CDR3 protein.

v_gene: TRBV20-1; j_gene: TRBJ2-3; CDR3aa: SAERARGPSTDTQY
v_gene: TRBV3-1; j_gene: TRBJ1-2; CDR3aa: ASSPYGTGSDGYT
v_gene: TRBV6-5; j_gene: TRBJ2-5; CDR3aa: ASSSPVVGETQY
v_gene: TRBV20-1; j_gene: TRBJ1-5; CDR3aa: SVCEGSNQPQH
v_gene: TRBV20-1; j_gene: TRBJ1-4; CDR3aa: SASTDATNEKLF
v_gene: TRBV10-3; j_gene: TRBJ2-7; CDR3aa: AISTGSDEQY
v_gene: TRBV20-1; j_gene: TRBJ2-3; CDR3aa: SARRGLSTDTQY
v_gene: TRBV11-2; j_gene: TRBJ2-3; CDR3aa: ASSLRNTQRDTQY
v_gene: TRBV10-3; j_gene: TRBJ2-5; CDR3aa: AISDSVAGQETQY
v_gene: TRBV5-1; j_gene: NA; CDR3aa: ASSPHRDRLSYEQY
v_gene: TRBV7-9; j_gene: TRBJ2-1; CDR3aa: ASSPPAANEQF
v_gene: TRBV6-2/TRBV6-3; j_gene: TRBJ2-3; CDR3aa: ASTHRRGDTQY
v_gene: TRBV6-5; j_gene: TRBJ1-2; CDR3aa: ASSRGRGDGYT
v_gene: TRBV5-1; j_gene: TRBJ1-4; CDR3aa: ASSAGRTGGTEKLF
v_gene: TRBV7-9; j_gene: TRBJ2-7; CDR3aa: ASSGTAGEQY
v_gene: TRBV20-1; j_gene: TRBJ2-3; CDR3aa: SAVFKGGSSTDTQY
v_gene: TRBV7-9; j_gene: TRBJ1-2; CDR3aa: ASTLGTALYGYT
v_gene: TRBV2; j_gene: TRBJ2-2; CDR3aa: AGKSPRELF
v_gene: TRBV11-3; j_gene: TRBJ2-7; CDR3aa: ASPSGTGGEQY
v_gene: TRBV21-1; j_gene: TRBJ1-5; CDR3aa: ASSRPGGPNQPQH
v_gene: TRBV20-1; j_gene: TRBJ1-5; CDR3aa: SARESVRTQH
v_gene: TRBV7-8; j_gene: TRBJ1-2; CDR3aa: ASSTPGTEYGYT
v_gene: TRBV29-1; j_gene: TRBJ1-1; CDR3aa: SGGGGTMNTEAF
v_gene: TRBV7-2; j_gene: TRBJ2-2; CDR3aa: ASSSLVGANGELF
v_gene: TRBV27; j_gene: TRBJ1-4; CDR3aa: ASKDRLNEKLF
v_gene: TRBV20-1; j_gene: TRBJ2-7; CDR3aa: SAMAGDSYEQY
v_gene: TRBV20-1; j_gene: NA; CDR3aa: SASGQGDPTEQY
v_gene: TRBV3-1; j_gene: TRBJ1-5; CDR3aa: ASSQAGFNQPQH
v_gene: TRBV12-3/TRBV12-4; j_gene: TRBJ1-1; CDR3aa: ASSLGETEAF
v_gene: TRBV20-1; j_gene: TRBJ2-6; CDR3aa: SAPHVGDGPSGANVLT
v_gene: TRBV20-1; j_gene: TRBJ1-2; CDR3aa: SARDIRDVDYGYT
v_gene: TRBV5-1; j_gene: TRBJ1-4; CDR3aa: ASSLGRQGFNEKLF
v_gene: TRBV13; j_gene: TRBJ2-1; CDR3aa: ASSLPGGPFGEQF
v_gene: TRBV12-3/TRBV12-4; j_gene: TRBJ2-6; CDR3aa: ASSQTSGLGPGANVLT
v_gene: TRBV5-5; j_gene: TRBJ1-1; CDR3aa: ASRYGQEKGAF
v_gene: TRBV12-3/TRBV12-4; j_gene: TRBJ1-5; CDR3aa: ASRIGQNQPQH
v_gene: TRBV6-6; j_gene: TRBJ2-7; CDR3aa: ATRGWVETYEQY
v_gene: TRBV7-2; j_gene: TRBJ2-5; CDR3aa: ASSSPGEGETQY
v_gene: TRBV5-1; j_gene: TRBJ2-3; CDR3aa: ASSLYDGAGTDTQY
v_gene: TRBV5-1; j_gene: TRBJ1-1; CDR3aa: ASSVRQGSGTEAF
v_gene: TRBV4-3; j_gene: TRBJ2-5; CDR3aa: ASSQEDGGEETQY
v_gene: TRBV12-5; j_gene: TRBJ1-2; CDR3aa: ASRTGSGDGYT
v_gene: TRBV2; j_gene: TRBJ2-7; CDR3aa: ASSERDLSSYEQY